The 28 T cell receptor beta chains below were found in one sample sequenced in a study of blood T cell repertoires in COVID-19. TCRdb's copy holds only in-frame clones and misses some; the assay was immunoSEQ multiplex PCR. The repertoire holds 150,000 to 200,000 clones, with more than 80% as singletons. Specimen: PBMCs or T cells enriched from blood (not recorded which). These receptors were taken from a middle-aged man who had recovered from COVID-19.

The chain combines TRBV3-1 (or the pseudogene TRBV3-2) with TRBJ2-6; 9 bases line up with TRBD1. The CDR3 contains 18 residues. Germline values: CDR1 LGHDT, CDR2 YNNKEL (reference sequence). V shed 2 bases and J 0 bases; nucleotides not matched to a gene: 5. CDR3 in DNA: TGTGCCAGCAGCCAACCGGGACAGGGATTCTCTGGGGCCAACGTCCTGACTTTC. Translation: CASSQPGQGFSGANVLTF.

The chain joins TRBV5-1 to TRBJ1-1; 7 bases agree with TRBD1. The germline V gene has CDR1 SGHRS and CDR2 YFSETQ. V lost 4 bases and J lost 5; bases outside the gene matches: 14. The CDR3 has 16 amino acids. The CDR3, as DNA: TGCGCCAGCAGCACGACGGGTGGACAGGCGAGGACTGAAGCTTTCTTT. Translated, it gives CASSTTGGQARTEAFF.

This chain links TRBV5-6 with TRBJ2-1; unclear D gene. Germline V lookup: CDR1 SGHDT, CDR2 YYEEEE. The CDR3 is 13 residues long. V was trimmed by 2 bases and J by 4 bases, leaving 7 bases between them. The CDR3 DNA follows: TGTGCCAGCAGCTTACGGGTGTACAATGAGCAGTTCTTC. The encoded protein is CASSLRVYNEQFF.

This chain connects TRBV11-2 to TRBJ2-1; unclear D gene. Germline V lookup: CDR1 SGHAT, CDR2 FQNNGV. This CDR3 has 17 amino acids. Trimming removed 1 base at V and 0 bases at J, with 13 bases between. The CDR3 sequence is CASSLGGPLSSYNEQFF. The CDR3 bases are TGTGCCAGCAGCTTAGGAGGTCCTTTGAGCTCCTACAATGAGCAGTTCTTC.

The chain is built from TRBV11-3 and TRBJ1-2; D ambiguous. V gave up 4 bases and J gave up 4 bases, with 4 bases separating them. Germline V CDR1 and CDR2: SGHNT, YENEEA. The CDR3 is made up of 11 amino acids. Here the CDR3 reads CASSSGYGYTF. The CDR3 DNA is TGTGCCAGCAGCTCAGGCTATGGCTACACCTTC.

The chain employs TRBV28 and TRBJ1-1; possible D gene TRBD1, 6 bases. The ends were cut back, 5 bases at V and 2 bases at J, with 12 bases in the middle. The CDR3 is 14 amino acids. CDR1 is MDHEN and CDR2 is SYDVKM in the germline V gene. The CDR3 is CASSLIQGNTEAFF. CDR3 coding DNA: TGTGCCAGCAGTCTCATACAGGGTAACACTGAAGCTTTCTTT.

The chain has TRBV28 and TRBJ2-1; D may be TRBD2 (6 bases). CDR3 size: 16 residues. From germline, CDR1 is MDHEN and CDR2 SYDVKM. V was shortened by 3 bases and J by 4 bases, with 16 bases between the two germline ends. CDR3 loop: CASSLEGPGRYNEQFF. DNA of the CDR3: TGTGCCAGCAGTTTGGAGGGGCCAGGGAGATACAATGAGCAGTTCTTC.

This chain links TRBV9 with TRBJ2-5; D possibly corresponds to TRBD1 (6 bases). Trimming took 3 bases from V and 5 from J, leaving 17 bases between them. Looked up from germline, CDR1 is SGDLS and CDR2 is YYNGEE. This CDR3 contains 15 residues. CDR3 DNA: TGTGCCAGCAGCGCCGGGACAACCCCGAGGGAGACCCAGTACTTC. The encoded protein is CASSAGTTPRETQYF.

The CDR3 bases are TGTGCCAGCAGCTCGGACAGGTTTAATGAAAAACTGTTTTTT. Amino acids: CASSSDRFNEKLFF. This chain uses TRBV7-2 with TRBJ1-4; TRBD1 matches 7 bases. The CDR3 is 14 amino acids. After removal of 4 bases from V and 4 bases from J, the junction contained 3 bases not matched to a gene. Germline V gene data show CDR1 as SGHTA and CDR2 as FQGNSA.

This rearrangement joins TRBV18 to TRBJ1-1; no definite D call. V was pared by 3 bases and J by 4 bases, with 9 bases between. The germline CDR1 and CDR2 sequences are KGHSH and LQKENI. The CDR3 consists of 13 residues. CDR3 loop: CASSPKGATEAFF. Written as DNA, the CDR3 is TGTGCCAGCTCACCCAAAGGAGCCACTGAAGCTTTCTTT.

The CDR3 loop reads CASSQLTGQPQHF. The CDR3 DNA reads TGTGCCAGTAGTCAACTCACAGGGCAGCCCCAGCATTTT. This chain links TRBV19 with TRBJ1-5; tentative D call: TRBD1 (6 bases). Trimming shortened V by 5 bases and J by 7 bases, and 12 bases separated the two germline ends. The CDR3 spans 13 residues. Per germline, CDR1 LNHDA and CDR2 SQIVND (reference sequence).

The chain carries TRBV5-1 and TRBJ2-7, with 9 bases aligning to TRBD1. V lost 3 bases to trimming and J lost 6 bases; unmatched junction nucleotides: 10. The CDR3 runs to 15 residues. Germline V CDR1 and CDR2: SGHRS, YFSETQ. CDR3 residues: CASSYAGTGTSEQYF. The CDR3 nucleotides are TGCGCCAGCAGCTATGCCGGGACAGGGACTTCCGAGCAGTACTTC.

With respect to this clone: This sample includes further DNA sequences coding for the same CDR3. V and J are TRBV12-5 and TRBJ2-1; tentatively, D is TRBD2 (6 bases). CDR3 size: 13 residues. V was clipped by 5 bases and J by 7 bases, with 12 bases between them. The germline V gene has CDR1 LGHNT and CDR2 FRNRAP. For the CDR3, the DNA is TGTGCTAGTGGTCTCGCCGGGGGAAATGAGCAGTTCTTC. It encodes CASGLAGGNEQFF.

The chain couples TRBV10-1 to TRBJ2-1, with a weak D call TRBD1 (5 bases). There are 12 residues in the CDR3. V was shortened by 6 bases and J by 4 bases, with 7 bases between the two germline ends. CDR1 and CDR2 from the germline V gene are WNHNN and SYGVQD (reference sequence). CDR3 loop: CASSDSYNEQFF. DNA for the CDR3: TGCGCCAGCAGCGACAGTTACAATGAGCAGTTCTTC.

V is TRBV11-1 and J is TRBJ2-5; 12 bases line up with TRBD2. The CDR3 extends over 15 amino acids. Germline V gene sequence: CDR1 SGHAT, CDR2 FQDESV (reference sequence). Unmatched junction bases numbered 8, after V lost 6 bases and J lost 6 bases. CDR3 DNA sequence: TGTGCCAGCAGTCTTAGGACTAGCGGGGAGAAGACCCAGTACTTC. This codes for CASSLRTSGEKTQYF.

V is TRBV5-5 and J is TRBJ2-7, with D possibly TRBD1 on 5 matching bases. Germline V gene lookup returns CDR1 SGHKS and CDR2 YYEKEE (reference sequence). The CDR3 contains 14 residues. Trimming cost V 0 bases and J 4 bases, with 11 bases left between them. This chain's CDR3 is CASSLGGQGYEQYF. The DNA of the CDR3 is TGTGCCAGCAGCTTGGGAGGCCAGGGATACGAGCAGTACTTC. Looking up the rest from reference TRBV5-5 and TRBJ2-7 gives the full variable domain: DAGVTQSPTHLIKTRGQQVTLRCSPISGHKSVSWYQQVLGQGPQFIFQYYEKEERGRGNFPDRFSARQFPNYSSELNVNALLLGDSALYLCASSLGGQGYEQYFGPGTRLTVT.

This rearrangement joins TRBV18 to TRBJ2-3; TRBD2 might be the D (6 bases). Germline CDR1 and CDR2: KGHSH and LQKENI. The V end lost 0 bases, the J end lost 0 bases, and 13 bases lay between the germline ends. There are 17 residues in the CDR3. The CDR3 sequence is CASSPPRASASTDTQYF. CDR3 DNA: TGTGCCAGCTCACCACCGAGGGCTAGCGCAAGCACAGATACGCAGTATTTT.

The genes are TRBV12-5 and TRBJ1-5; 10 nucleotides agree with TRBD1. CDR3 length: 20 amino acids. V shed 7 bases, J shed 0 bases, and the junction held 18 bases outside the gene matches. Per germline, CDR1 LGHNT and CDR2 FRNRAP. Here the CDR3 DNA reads TGTGCTAGTGCCCCTATCGCCCGGGACAGGGGACCCTATAGCAATCAGCCCCAGCATTTT. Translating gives CASAPIARDRGPYSNQPQHF.

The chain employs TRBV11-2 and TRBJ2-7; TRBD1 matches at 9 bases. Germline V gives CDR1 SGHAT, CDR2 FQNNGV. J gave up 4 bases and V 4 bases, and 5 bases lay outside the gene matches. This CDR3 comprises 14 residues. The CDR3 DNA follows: TGTGCCAGCAGCTCGACAGGGGGATCGTACGAGCAGTACTTC. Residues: CASSSTGGSYEQYF.

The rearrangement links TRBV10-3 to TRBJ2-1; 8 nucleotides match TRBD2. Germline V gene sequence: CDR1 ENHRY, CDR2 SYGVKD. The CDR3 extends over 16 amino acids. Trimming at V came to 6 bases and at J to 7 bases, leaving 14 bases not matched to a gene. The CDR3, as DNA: TGTGCCATCAGCCCCGACTCGAGCGGGGGAACAAATGAGCAGTTCTTC. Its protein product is CAISPDSSGGTNEQFF.

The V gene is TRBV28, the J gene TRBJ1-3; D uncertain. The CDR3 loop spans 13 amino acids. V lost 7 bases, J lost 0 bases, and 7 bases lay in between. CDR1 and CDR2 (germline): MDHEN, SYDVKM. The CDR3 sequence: CASKFLSGNTIYF. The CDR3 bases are TGTGCCAGCAAATTCCTCTCTGGAAACACCATATATTTT. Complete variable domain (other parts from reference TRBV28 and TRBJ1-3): DVKVTQSSRYLVKRTGEKVFLECVQDMDHENMFWYRQDPGLGLRLIYFSYDVKMKEKGDIPEGYSVSREKKERFSLILESASTNQTSMYLCASKFLSGNTIYFGEGSWLTVV.

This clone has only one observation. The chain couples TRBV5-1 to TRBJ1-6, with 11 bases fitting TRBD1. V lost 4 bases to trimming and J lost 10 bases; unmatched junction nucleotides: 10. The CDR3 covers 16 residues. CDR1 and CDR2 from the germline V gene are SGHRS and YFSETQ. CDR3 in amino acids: CASSRGQGEWRSPLHF. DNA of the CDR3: TGCGCCAGCAGCCGGGGACAGGGGGAATGGAGGTCACCCCTCCACTTT. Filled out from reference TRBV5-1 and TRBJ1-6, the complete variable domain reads KAGVTQTPRYLIKTRGQQVTLSCSPISGHRSVSWYQQTPGQGLQFLFEYFSETQRNKGNFPGRFSGRQFSNSRSEMNVSTLELGDSALYLCASSRGQGEWRSPLHFGNGTRLTVT.

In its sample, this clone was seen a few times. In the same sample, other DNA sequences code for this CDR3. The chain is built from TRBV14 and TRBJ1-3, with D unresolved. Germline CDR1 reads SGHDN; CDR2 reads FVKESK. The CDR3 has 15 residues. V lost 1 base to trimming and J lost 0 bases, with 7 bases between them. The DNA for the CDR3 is TGTGCCAGCAGCCAAGTACGGAGCTCTGGAAACACCATATATTTT. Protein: CASSQVRSSGNTIYF.

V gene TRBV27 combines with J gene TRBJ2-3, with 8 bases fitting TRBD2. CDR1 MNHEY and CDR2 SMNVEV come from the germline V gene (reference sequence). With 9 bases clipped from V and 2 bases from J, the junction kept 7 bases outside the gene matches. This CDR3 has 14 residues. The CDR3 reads CASSGTVYTDTQYF. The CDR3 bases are TGTGCCAGTAGCGGGACGGTTTACACAGATACGCAGTATTTT.

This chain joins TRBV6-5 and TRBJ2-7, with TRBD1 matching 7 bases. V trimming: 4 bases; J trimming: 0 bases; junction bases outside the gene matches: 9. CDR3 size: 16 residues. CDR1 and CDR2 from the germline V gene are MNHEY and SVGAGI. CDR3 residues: CASSFLQGQSSYEQYF. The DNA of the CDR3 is TGTGCCAGCAGTTTTCTGCAGGGACAGAGCTCCTACGAGCAGTACTTC.

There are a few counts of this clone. The CDR3 nucleotides are TGTGCCATCAGTGAATACCGACAGGGGTACGAGCAGTACTTC. Its translation: CAISEYRQGYEQYF. V gene TRBV10-3 combines with J gene TRBJ2-7, with 8 bases identical to TRBD1. CDR1 is ENHRY, CDR2 SYGVKD, per germline. The V gene end was trimmed by 3 bases and the J gene end by 4 bases; junction bases not matched to a gene: 5. The CDR3 runs 14 residues.

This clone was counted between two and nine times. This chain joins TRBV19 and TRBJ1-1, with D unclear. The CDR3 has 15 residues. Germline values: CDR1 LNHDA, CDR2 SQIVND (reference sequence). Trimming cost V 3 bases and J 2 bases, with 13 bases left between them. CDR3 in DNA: TGTGCCAGTAGTATTTATTCGGGAGTTAACACTGAAGCTTTCTTT. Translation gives CASSIYSGVNTEAFF.

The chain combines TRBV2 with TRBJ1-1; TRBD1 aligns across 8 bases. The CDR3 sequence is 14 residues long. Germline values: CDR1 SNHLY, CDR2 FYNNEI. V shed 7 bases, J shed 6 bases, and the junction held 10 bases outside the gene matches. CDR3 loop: CASIHQDRAAEAFF. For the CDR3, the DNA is TGTGCCAGCATCCACCAGGACAGGGCGGCTGAAGCTTTCTTT. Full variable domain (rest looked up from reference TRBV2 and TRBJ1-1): EPEVTQTPSHQVTQMGQEVILRCVPISNHLYFYWYRQILGQKVEFLVSFYNNEISEKSEIFDDQFSVERPDGSNFTLKIRSTKLEDSAMYFCASIHQDRAAEAFFGQGTRLTVV.